Below, one T cell receptor beta chain is given with its context. Its antigen remains unknown. The trim removed 0 bases at V and 0 bases at J, leaving 9 bases unmatched. The germline V gene encodes CDR1 SQVTM and CDR2 ANQGSEA. This CDR3 contains 19 residues. This record comes from a study of blood T cells in healthy people across ages. Study outcomes and limitations: Any conclusive comparison of naive versus antigen-experienced cells was prevented by using unsorted PBMCs.

Primers used in a second PCR of roughly 6 to 12 cycles were a sample-barcoded 5' primer and a J-beta primer mix. In TCRdb, the 5' RACE reads were re-called with MiXCR into one record per CDR3 protein. The sample lists 2 million or so distinct CDR3 sequences, just under 50% occurring once. The sequence derives from a woman in her forties in good health. Material for sequencing was blood. The chain combines TRBV29-1 with TRBJ2-6; 9 bases agree with TRBD2. The CDR3: CSVEEEGLATLSGANVLTF. The CDR3 bases are TGCAGCGTTGAAGAAGAGGGACTAGCTACACTCTCTGGGGCCAACGTCCTGACTTTC.